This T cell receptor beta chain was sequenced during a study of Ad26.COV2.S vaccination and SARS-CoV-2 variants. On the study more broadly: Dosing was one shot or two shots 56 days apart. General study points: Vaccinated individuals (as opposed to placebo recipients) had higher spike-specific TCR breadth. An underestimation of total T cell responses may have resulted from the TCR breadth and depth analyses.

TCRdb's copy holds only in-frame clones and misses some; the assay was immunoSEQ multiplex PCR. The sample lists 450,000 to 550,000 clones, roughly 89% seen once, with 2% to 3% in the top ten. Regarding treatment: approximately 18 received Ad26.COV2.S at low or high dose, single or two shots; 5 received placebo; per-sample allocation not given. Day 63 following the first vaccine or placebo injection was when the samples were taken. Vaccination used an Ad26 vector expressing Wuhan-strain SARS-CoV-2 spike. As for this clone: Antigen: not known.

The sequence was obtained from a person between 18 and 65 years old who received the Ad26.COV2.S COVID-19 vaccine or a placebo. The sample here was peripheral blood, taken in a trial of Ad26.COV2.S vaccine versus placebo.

This chain's CDR3 is CASSQDLGRRDTQYF. The DNA of the CDR3 is TGTGCCAGCAGCCAAGATCTCGGGAGAAGAGATACGCAGTATTTT. The J gene is TRBJ2-3, the V gene TRBV4-2; maybe TRBD2 (6 bases). The V end was cut by 0 bases, the J end by 5 bases, with 12 bases between. This CDR3 is built from 15 residues. Germline CDR1 and CDR2: LGHNA and YNFKEQ.